A single sample is the source of the 13 T cell receptor beta chains below, sequenced in a study of beta chain features in type 1 diabetes. Sequenced material consisted of expressed TCRB transcripts (all of the isolated RNA was reverse transcribed). TCRdb's table, derived via immunoSEQ multiplex PCR, lists solely in-frame clones and lacks some. The sample includes approximately 360,000 clones, around 12% of them seen just once. What these receptors recognize is not known. Study-level results: TCRB CDR3s from Type 1 diabetes patients were moderately but significantly shorter in all four CD4+ subsets.

Source material: naive CD4+ T cells from blood. Receptors originate from a woman between 18 and 30 years old with type 1 diabetes.

This clone turned up a few times. The chain carries TRBV7-3 and TRBJ2-3; D remains ambiguous. CDR1 is SGHTA and CDR2 is FQGTGA in the germline V gene. Trimming stripped 1 base from V and 1 base from J, with 6 bases between. There are 14 residues in the CDR3. The DNA for the CDR3 is TGTGCCAGCAGCTTAAGCCCGGGCACAGATACGCAGTATTTT. Translated: CASSLSPGTDTQYF.

This clone has only a few counts. The CDR3 region has the DNA TGTGCCAGCAGCTCCGCAGGGGCGGACTACGAGCAGTACTTC. Its translation: CASSSAGADYEQYF. The chain combines TRBV7-6 with TRBJ2-7; D might be TRBD1 (6 bases). The CDR3 is made up of 14 amino acids. CDR1 is SGHVS, CDR2 FNYEAQ, per germline. V was cut by 4 bases and J by 3 bases, with 13 bases left in between.

This clone has only a few counts. V usage is TRBV9 and J usage is TRBJ2-1, with TRBD2 matching over 8 bases. The J segment lost 4 bases and the V segment lost 0 bases, leaving 3 bases of the junction unmatched. The CDR3 has 15 amino acids. Germline CDR1 is SGDLS and CDR2 is YYNGEE. This chain's CDR3 is CASSVVEREYNEQFF. The CDR3 nucleotides read TGTGCCAGCAGCGTAGTTGAGCGGGAGTACAATGAGCAGTTCTTC.

The genes are TRBV2 and TRBJ1-1, with 7 bases aligning to TRBD1. CDR3 length equals 16 residues. Germline assignment: CDR1 SNHLY and CDR2 FYNNEI. J lost 1 base, V lost 8 bases, and 13 bases had no gene match. DNA for the CDR3: TGTGCCAGCGTACGGGACAGTGGAGTCTCGAACACTGAAGCTTTCTTT. It specifies CASVRDSGVSNTEAFF.

This clone was observed a few times. The chain is built from TRBV7-9 and TRBJ2-2, with D possibly being TRBD2 (6 bases). Looked up from germline, CDR1 is SEHNR and CDR2 is FQNEAQ (reference sequence). The CDR3 runs to 16 residues. V lost 5 bases to trimming and J lost 6 bases, with 19 bases between them. The DNA for the CDR3 is TGTGCCAGCAGCCCGAGACTAGAGGGTTTTCCCGGGGAGCTGTTTTTT. Residues: CASSPRLEGFPGELFF.

The rearrangement uses TRBV5-1 and TRBJ2-7, with TRBD1 as a possible D gene (5 bases). Deletions cut 1 base from V and 2 bases from J, with 7 bases between. This CDR3 spans 13 amino acids. Per the germline V gene, CDR1 is SGHRS and CDR2 is YFSETQ. The CDR3 coding sequence is TGCGCCAGCAGCTTGCCAGGGACCTACGAGCAGTACTTC. Protein: CASSLPGTYEQYF. The complete variable domain, with remaining parts taken from reference TRBV5-1 and TRBJ2-7, reads KAGVTQTPRYLIKTRGQQVTLSCSPISGHRSVSWYQQTPGQGLQFLFEYFSETQRNKGNFPGRFSGRQFSNSRSEMNVSTLELGDSALYLCASSLPGTYEQYFGPGTRLTVT.

The CDR3 sequence: CSVGNTRQGEIWVRFF. CDR3 coding DNA: TGCAGCGTTGGGAACACGAGACAGGGGGAGATTTGGGTACGGTTCTTC. The chain couples TRBV29-1 to TRBJ2-1; 9 bases agree with TRBD1. The CDR3 contains 16 residues. Germline values: CDR1 SQVTM, CDR2 ANQGSEA. With V trimmed by 4 bases and J by 15 bases, 22 bases remained unmatched.

The chain couples TRBV5-4 to TRBJ2-6; a weak D match, TRBD2 (6 bases). Trimming took 4 bases from V and 1 from J, leaving 15 bases between them. Germline V CDR1 and CDR2: SGHNT, YYREEE (reference sequence). CDR3 size: 17 residues. The CDR3 sequence is CASSPPRRGSGANVLTF. CDR3 nucleotide sequence: TGTGCCAGCAGCCCCCCCAGGCGGGGTTCTGGGGCCAACGTCCTGACTTTC.

This clone was counted between two and nine times. The CDR3 DNA is TGTGCCAGCAGCCCCGGGACTTTAGGGGAGACCCAGTACTTC. The encoded protein is CASSPGTLGETQYF. J is TRBJ2-5 and V is TRBV6-5, with D perhaps matching TRBD2 (6 bases). The CDR3 is made up of 14 amino acids. Germline lookup yields CDR1 MNHEY and CDR2 SVGAGI. Trimming stripped 6 bases from V and 5 bases from J, with 16 bases between.

This clone turned up a few times. The V gene is TRBV5-1, the J gene TRBJ1-6; D possibly corresponds to TRBD1 (5 bases). Between the trimmed V and J ends, which lost 0 bases and 10 bases, there was a span of 14 bases. The CDR3 loop spans 15 amino acids. Germline CDR1 and CDR2: SGHRS and YFSETQ. This chain's CDR3 is CASSLAQPRDSPLHF. The CDR3 nucleotides read TGCGCCAGCAGCTTGGCGCAGCCGCGGGACTCACCCCTCCACTTT.

The chain couples TRBV7-2 to TRBJ1-2; TRBD1 agrees at 7 bases. The CDR3 consists of 16 residues. The V gene end was trimmed by 1 base and the J gene end by 7 bases; junction bases not matched to a gene: 12. Germline V gene sequence: CDR1 SGHTA, CDR2 FQGNSA. DNA of the CDR3: TGTGCCAGCAGCTTAGGTTTTGCAGGGGGTGGCACTGGCTACACCTTC. This gives the protein CASSLGFAGGGTGYTF.

In its sample, this clone was seen a few times. The chain recombines TRBV14 with TRBJ1-2, with D unresolved. Trimming left V 5 bases short and J 2 bases short, with 9 bases between. This CDR3 is built from 13 residues. Germline values: CDR1 SGHDN, CDR2 FVKESK. This CDR3 is CASSGGRNYGYTF. The CDR3 bases are TGTGCCAGCAGCGGAGGGAGGAACTATGGCTACACCTTC.

The J gene is TRBJ2-7, the V gene TRBV30, with 10 bases lining up with TRBD2. With 4 bases clipped from V and 5 bases from J, the junction kept 5 bases outside the gene matches. This CDR3 has 13 amino acids. The germline CDR1 and CDR2 sequences are GTSNPN and SVGIG (reference sequence). Written as DNA, the CDR3 is TGTGCCTGGACTAGCGGGAGTCTGCACGAGCAGTACTTC. Translating gives CAWTSGSLHEQYF.